A selection of T cell receptor beta chains follows, all from one sample in a study of T cell responses to AZD1222 COVID-19 vaccine. The protocol was immunoSEQ multiplex PCR, while the TCRdb copy is restricted to in-frame clones and leaves out a portion. The table lists around 97,000 clones, about 90% of them singletons, with 4% to 6% in the top ten. This material consisted of peripheral blood, taken on day 0 of AZD1222 vaccination. The receptor source for this set is an adult in good health. Both conserved end residues are part of each CDR3. A D gene is named only where the DNA matches it firmly.

CDR3aa	v_gene	j_gene	d_gene
CASSPDSYEQYF	TRBV19	TRBJ2-7	NA
CASSSRQGGGNTIYF	TRBV4-3	TRBJ1-3	TRBD1
CASSKPGIDYGYTF	TRBV19	TRBJ1-2	NA
CASSPGQGAYGYTF	TRBV4-3	TRBJ1-2	TRBD1
CASSLAFAGGNQPQHF	TRBV11-2	TRBJ1-5	NA
CASSLAENTEAFF	TRBV7-9	TRBJ1-1	NA
CASRKSQETQYF	TRBV6-5	TRBJ2-5	NA
CAISARTGIYEQYF	TRBV10-3	TRBJ2-7	TRBD1
CASRQANTYEQYF	TRBV6-5	TRBJ2-7	NA
CATSNPGGEQFF	TRBV15	TRBJ2-1	TRBD1
CASSYPTGARTDTQYF	TRBV6-2/TRBV6-3	TRBJ2-3	TRBD1
CASSEAGTNSPLHF	TRBV6-1	TRBJ1-6	NA
CAWSAMGLAVSYEQYF	TRBV30	TRBJ2-7	TRBD2
CASSESRSELIMEAFF	TRBV10-1	TRBJ1-1	NA
CASSQLGQEVSIGYTF	TRBV4-1	TRBJ1-2	TRBD1
CASSLQGNGYGYTF	TRBV27	TRBJ1-2	TRBD1
CASSYSGFQPQHF	TRBV6-2/TRBV6-3	TRBJ1-5	NA